This passage covers 15 T cell receptor beta chains from one sample sequenced in a study of identifying expanded T cells in peripheral blood. Libraries were prepared by immunoSEQ multiplex PCR; TCRdb keeps only in-frame clonotypes and omits some of them. The sample shows 100,000 or so clones, about 87% of them seen only once. Material: blood. These receptors came from a person between 18 and 69 years old in good health.

V and J are TRBV4-1 and TRBJ1-6; 10 nucleotides match TRBD1. Unmatched junction bases numbered 13, after V lost 0 bases and J lost 5 bases. Germline CDR1 MGHRA, CDR2 YSYEKL. The CDR3 runs to 20 residues. Here the CDR3 reads CASSQDRGQGPRVNNSPLHF. The CDR3 DNA reads TGCGCCAGCAGCCAAGATCGGGGACAGGGGCCTCGGGTTAATAATTCACCCCTCCACTTT.

The V gene is TRBV7-9, the J gene TRBJ2-7; 8 positions match TRBD2. J was trimmed by 3 bases and V by 7 bases; bases with no gene match: 5. Germline CDR1 and CDR2: SEHNR and FQNEAQ (reference sequence). The CDR3 has 13 residues. CDR3 sequence (DNA): TGTGCCAGCACCTCGGGGGGGGGCTACGAGCAGTACTTC. It is translated as CASTSGGGYEQYF.

The chain has TRBV4-3 and TRBJ1-2; D is perhaps TRBD1 (5 bases). Per germline, CDR1 LGHNA and CDR2 YSLEER. This CDR3 contains 15 residues. Trimming took 0 bases from V and 4 from J, leaving 12 bases between them. CDR3 in amino acids: CASSQDAQGSYGYTF. CDR3 nucleotides: TGCGCCAGCAGCCAAGATGCCCAGGGAAGCTATGGCTACACCTTC.

This chain connects TRBV19 to TRBJ2-1; D not resolved. V lost 1 base to trimming and J lost 5 bases, with 9 bases between them. Looked up from germline, CDR1 is LNHDA and CDR2 is SQIVND (reference sequence). The CDR3 length is 14 residues. The CDR3 coding sequence is TGTGCCAGTAGTATAGGGATCGGAAACAATGAGCAGTTCTTC. It is translated as CASSIGIGNNEQFF.

The rearrangement links TRBV5-1 to TRBJ2-3; TRBD2 agrees at 8 bases. Germline trimming cut 0 bases from V and 2 bases from J; bases unmatched to any gene: 8. CDR1 and CDR2 from the germline V gene are SGHRS and YFSETQ. There are 17 residues in the CDR3. CDR3 DNA: TGCGCCAGCAGCTTGGGTTGGGATAGCGGGGCCACAGATACGCAGTATTTT. This sequence encodes CASSLGWDSGATDTQYF.

The chain carries TRBV27 and TRBJ2-2; 7 bases are shared with TRBD1. The trim removed 7 bases at V and 0 bases at J, leaving 2 bases unmatched. This CDR3 is 14 amino acids long. Germline V CDR1 and CDR2: MNHEY, SMNVEV (reference sequence). As DNA, the CDR3 is TGTGCCAGCATGGGACAGACGAACACCGGGGAGCTGTTTTTT. This encodes CASMGQTNTGELFF.

This clone was picked up a small number of times. The V call is TRBV18, the J call TRBJ1-6; 7 nucleotides agree with TRBD1. Germline V CDR1 and CDR2: KGHSH, LQKENI. Trimming removed 3 bases from V and 10 bases from J; junction bases left unmatched: 6. This CDR3 region has 14 residues. CDR3 coding DNA: TGTGCCAGCTCACCGACAGGGATCGGATCACCCCTCCACTTT. It codes for CASSPTGIGSPLHF.

The rearrangement uses TRBV27 and TRBJ2-1; no clear D. Trimming stripped 3 bases from V and 6 bases from J, with 15 bases between. The CDR3 has 15 residues. The germline V gene has CDR1 MNHEY and CDR2 SMNVEV (reference sequence). DNA for the CDR3: TGTGCCAGCAGTTTTCGTAGAGGTATCGGCAATGAGCAGTTCTTC. Translation: CASSFRRGIGNEQFF.

This chain links TRBV2 with TRBJ2-2; 16 nucleotides align to TRBD2. The CDR3 runs 18 residues. The germline gives CDR1 SNHLY, CDR2 FYNNEI. V shed 5 bases, J shed 5 bases, and the junction held 8 bases outside the gene matches. The CDR3 nucleotides read TGTGCCAGCAGTATGGGACTAGCGGGAGGGCCTGGAACCGGGGAGCTGTTTTTT. It specifies CASSMGLAGGPGTGELFF.

V and J are TRBV30 and TRBJ2-2, with a weak D call TRBD1 (5 bases). Germline CDR1 and CDR2: GTSNPN and SVGIG (reference sequence). The CDR3 runs to 15 residues. Trimming took off 8 bases at V and 2 bases at J, with 18 bases between the two ends. The chain's CDR3 is CASSDRPVNTGELFF. The CDR3, as DNA: TGTGCCAGTTCCGACAGACCCGTAAACACCGGGGAGCTGTTTTTT.

The chain joins TRBV18 to TRBJ1-5; D is perhaps TRBD1 (5 bases). Trimming removed 3 bases at V and 0 bases at J, with 15 bases between. The germline gives CDR1 KGHSH, CDR2 LQKENI. The CDR3 runs to 17 residues. The CDR3 region is CASSPQNDRYSNQPQHF. The CDR3 DNA reads as TGTGCCAGCTCACCTCAAAATGACAGATATAGCAATCAGCCCCAGCATTTT.

This clone has a single count. V and J are TRBV15 and TRBJ1-1, with D perhaps TRBD1 (5 bases). Germline V gene lookup returns CDR1 LNHNV and CDR2 YYDKDF (reference sequence). The CDR3 totals 14 residues. V lost 4 bases, J lost 4 bases, and 13 bases lay in between. CDR3 loop: CATSNRRGVTEAFF. CDR3 DNA sequence: TGTGCCACCAGCAACCGGCGGGGCGTCACTGAAGCTTTCTTT. Full variable domain (rest looked up from reference TRBV15 and TRBJ1-1): DAMVIQNPRYQVTQFGKPVTLSCSQTLNHNVMYWYQQKSSQAPKLLFHYYDKDFNNEADTPDNFQSRRPNTSFCFLDIRSPGLGDTAMYLCATSNRRGVTEAFFGQGTRLTVV.

The gene calls are TRBV5-1 and TRBJ2-7; maybe TRBD1 (6 bases). The germline V gene has CDR1 SGHRS and CDR2 YFSETQ. The CDR3 consists of 15 residues. V shed 3 bases and J shed 2 bases, with 15 bases lying between them. The CDR3 nucleotides read TGCGCCAGCAGCTCGGTACCCCAGGGGACCTACGAGCAGTACTTC. Its protein is CASSSVPQGTYEQYF.

V and J are TRBV7-9 and TRBJ2-3, with 7 bases identical to TRBD1. V shed 6 bases and J 1 base; nucleotides not matched to a gene: 1. Per germline, CDR1 SEHNR and CDR2 FQNEAQ (reference sequence). The CDR3 has 13 amino acids. The CDR3 DNA follows: TGTGCCAGCAGGACAGGGCGCACAGATACGCAGTATTTT. Protein sequence: CASRTGRTDTQYF.

The chain combines TRBV7-7 with TRBJ2-5; D gene ambiguous. The CDR3 totals 12 residues. Germline CDR1 reads SSHAT; CDR2 reads FNYEAQ (reference sequence). Trimming stripped 5 bases from V and 3 bases from J, with 7 bases between. The CDR3 DNA follows: TGTGCCAGCAGCGGAACCGAAGAGACCCAGTACTTC. It specifies CASSGTEETQYF.